This T cell receptor beta chain was captured by sequencing in a study of cytomegalovirus exposure and HLA in healthy donors. Whole-study results and caveats: Reports indicated that the classifier achieved high specificity and sensitivity in diagnosing cytomegalovirus status. TCR beta V- and J-gene trimming was later associated with a missense DCLRE1C variant. Presence/absence analyses treated sequencing depth as roughly uniform across donors.

This CDR3 is 14 amino acids long. Germline values: CDR1 MNHNS, CDR2 SASEGT. On this clone: What it binds is not known.

Vbeta (60) and Jbeta (13) primers were used in the PCR. Sequencing used immunoSEQ multiplex PCR; TCRdb keeps in-frame clones, though not all of them. The sample records about 160,000 clones, about 71% being singletons. The chain is built from TRBV6-1 and TRBJ2-5, with TRBD1 identical over 7 bases. The DNA end is a closer match to TRBJ2-7, so the J assignment may be wrong. Sequencing was done on a sample of PBMCs. The source of this sequence is a man aged 50 or older in good health and CMV-seronegative. CDR3 loop: CASSNRGPSYEQYF. The CDR3 coding sequence is TGTGCCAGCAGTAACAGGGGTCCCTCCTACGAGCAGTACTTC.